Listed here is a single TCR beta chain. The antigen it binds to is not known. With a much larger clone just one base away, this may be a read error. These data originate in a study of regulatory T cells in long-lasting Graves disease (dated by TCRdb to the early 2020s). Study-wide context: To count as having persistent Graves' disease, a patient had to have received antithyroid drug treatment for over 5 years with TSH receptor autoantibodies remaining persistently positive. Antithyroid drugs had been taken for about 9.7 years on average by persistent Graves' disease patients in the clinical cohort. A total of 35 or so samples were covered by TCR sequencing, comprising approximately 13 persistent and around 20 newly diagnosed Graves' disease patients. Peripheral blood TCR sequencing and RNA sequencing compared persistent Graves' disease patients with newly diagnosed Graves' disease patients. The study was registered as a clinical trial and conducted in China. Overall results and qualifications from the work: TRBV28, TRBJ1-2 and TRBJ2-5 were preferentially used in persistent disease, while TRBV20-1 and TRBJ2-1 were favored in newly diagnosed disease. The study examined only peripheral blood because the primary lesion, thyroid tissue, could not be accessed. Compared with newly diagnosed patients, persistent Graves' disease patients had lower TCR Shannon entropy and fewer highly expanded clones, which suggests clonal expansion. Sequencing and analysis were limited to the TCR beta chain. Patients with persistent disease shared more public clonotypes (under 3,000) than newly diagnosed patients did (966). The authors noted that the small sample size was a limitation that may lower accuracy.

The time point label on this specimen signifies: persistent/refractory GD, antithyroid drugs over 5 years with positive TRAb. RNA was extracted from PBMCs in TRIzol for both TCR sequencing and RNA sequencing. Graves' disease was diagnosed according to American Thyroid Association guidelines. The patients came from an endocrinology department in Xi'an, China. Each patient gave roughly 10 milliliters of peripheral blood, collected in an EDTA anticoagulant tube. Ficoll Paque Plus density gradient separation was used to isolate PBMCs, and no further T cell sorting was performed. An Agilent 2100 Bioanalyzer and agarose gel were used to check RNA quality, while a NanoDrop 2000 measured RNA concentration. The germline V gene provides CDR1 MDHEN and CDR2 SYDVKM. Spanning cysteine to phenylalanine, the CDR3 consists of 12 amino acids. Left in the record is the CDR3 DNA by itself, 36 bases read in frame from the first base.

The library came from multiplex PCR. Instrument on record: Illumina HiSeq 4000. CDR3 regions were amplified by Arm-PCR with iRepertoire HTBI primers to construct TCR beta libraries. PCR products were gel purified before sequencing. As for the original processing: Gene usage analysis of CDR3 amino acid clonotypes relied on the approximately 62 TRBV and 14 TRBJ segments identified across samples. COPE and FqMerger were used to merge the filtered high-quality paired reads into contigs. BLAST was used to align contigs to the IMGT TRBV, TRBD and TRBJ reference genes, and CDR3 was defined following IMGT. Any clonotype with a frequency above 0.1% was counted as a highly expanded clone. Shannon entropy served as the measure of repertoire diversity, while the Gini coefficient captured V-J evenness. A clonotype was considered public if more than one individual shared it. TCRdb handled the public reads itself, with Q25 trimming in fastp and clone calling in MiXCR, and kept productive beta chains. Under each unique CDR3 protein, matching rows form one entry showing the most common genes and DNA. None of the V and J calls come from the authors' own analysis; TCRdb made them. The sample table contains 400,000 to 500,000 distinct CDR3 sequences; only one count was recorded for 21% of them. Of the sample, roughly an eighth falls within the top ten clones.

This receptor was taken from a female donor with Graves disease. The sequences come from peripheral blood mononuclear cells (PBMCs), collected when the disease was refractory, from a patient treated with antithyroid drugs. The V and J genes are TRBV28 and TRBJ2-2, and the D gene may be TRBD2, 6 bases matching. The sequenced DNA: TGTACCAGCATGGAGGGCACCGGGGAGCTGTTTTTT. Its coded protein is CTSMEGTGELFF.